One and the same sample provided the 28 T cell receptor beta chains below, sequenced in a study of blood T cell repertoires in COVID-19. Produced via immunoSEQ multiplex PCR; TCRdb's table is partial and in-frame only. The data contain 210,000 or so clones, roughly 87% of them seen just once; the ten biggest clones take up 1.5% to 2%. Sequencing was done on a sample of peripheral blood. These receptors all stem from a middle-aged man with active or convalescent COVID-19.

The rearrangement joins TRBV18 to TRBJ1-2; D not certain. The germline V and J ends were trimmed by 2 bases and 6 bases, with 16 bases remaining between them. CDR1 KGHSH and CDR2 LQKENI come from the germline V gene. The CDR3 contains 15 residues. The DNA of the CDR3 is TGTGCCAGCTCACCAGTGATCGACTCCTTAGATGGCTACACCTTC. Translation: CASSPVIDSLDGYTF.

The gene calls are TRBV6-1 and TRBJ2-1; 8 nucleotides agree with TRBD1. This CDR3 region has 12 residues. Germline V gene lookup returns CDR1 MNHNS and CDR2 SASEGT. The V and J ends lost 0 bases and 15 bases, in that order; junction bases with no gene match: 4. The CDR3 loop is CASSEAQGARFF. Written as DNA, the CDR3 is TGTGCCAGCAGTGAAGCCCAGGGGGCACGGTTCTTC.

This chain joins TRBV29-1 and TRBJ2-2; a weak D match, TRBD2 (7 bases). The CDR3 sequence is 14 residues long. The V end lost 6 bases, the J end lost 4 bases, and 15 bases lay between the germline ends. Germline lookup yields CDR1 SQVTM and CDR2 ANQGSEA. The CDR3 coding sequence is TGCAGCGTCGCTACGAGGGGGGGCACCGGGGAGCTGTTTTTT. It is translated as CSVATRGGTGELFF.

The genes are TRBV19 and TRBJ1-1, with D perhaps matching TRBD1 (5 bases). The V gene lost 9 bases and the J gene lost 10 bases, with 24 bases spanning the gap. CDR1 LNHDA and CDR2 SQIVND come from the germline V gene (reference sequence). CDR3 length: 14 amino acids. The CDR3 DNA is TGTGCCAGCGCACCCCAGGCAGGGAGGGAAGGAGCTTTCTTT. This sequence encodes CASAPQAGREGAFF.

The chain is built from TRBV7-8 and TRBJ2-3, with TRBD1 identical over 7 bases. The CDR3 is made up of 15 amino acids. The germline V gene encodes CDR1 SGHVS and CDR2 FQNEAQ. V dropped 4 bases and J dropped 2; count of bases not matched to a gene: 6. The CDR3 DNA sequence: TGTGCCAGCAGCTCCGGGACAGCCTACACAGATACGCAGTATTTT. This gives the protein CASSSGTAYTDTQYF.

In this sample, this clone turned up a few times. CDR3 DNA: TGTGCCAGCAGTCGCCAGGGGGCTCAGGAAAACTATGGCTACACCTTC. Amino acid sequence: CASSRQGAQENYGYTF. The chain uses TRBV28 and TRBJ1-2, with TRBD1 identical over 8 bases. The germline CDR1 and CDR2 sequences are MDHEN and SYDVKM. The length of the CDR3 is 16 residues. V trimming: 5 bases; J trimming: 2 bases; junction bases outside the gene matches: 10.

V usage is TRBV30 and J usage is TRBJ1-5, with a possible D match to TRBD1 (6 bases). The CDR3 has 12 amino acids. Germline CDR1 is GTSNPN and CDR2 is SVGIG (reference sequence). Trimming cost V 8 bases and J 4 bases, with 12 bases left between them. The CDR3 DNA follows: TGTGCCCACGGACAGACTAATCAGCCCCAGCATTTT. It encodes CAHGQTNQPQHF.

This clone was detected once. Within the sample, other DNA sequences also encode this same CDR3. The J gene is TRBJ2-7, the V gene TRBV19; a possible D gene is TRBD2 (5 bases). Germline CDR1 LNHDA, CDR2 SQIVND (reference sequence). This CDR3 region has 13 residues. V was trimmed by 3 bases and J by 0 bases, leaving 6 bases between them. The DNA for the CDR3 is TGTGCCAGTAGTATGGCGGGCTCCTACGAGCAGTACTTC. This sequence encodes CASSMAGSYEQYF.

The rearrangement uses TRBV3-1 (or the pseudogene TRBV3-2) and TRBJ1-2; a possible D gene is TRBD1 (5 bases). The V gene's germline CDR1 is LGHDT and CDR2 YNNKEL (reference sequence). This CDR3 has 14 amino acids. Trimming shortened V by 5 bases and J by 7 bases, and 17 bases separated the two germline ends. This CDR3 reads CASSDDSFKAGYTF. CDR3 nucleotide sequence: TGTGCCAGCAGCGATGACAGCTTCAAGGCTGGCTACACCTTC.

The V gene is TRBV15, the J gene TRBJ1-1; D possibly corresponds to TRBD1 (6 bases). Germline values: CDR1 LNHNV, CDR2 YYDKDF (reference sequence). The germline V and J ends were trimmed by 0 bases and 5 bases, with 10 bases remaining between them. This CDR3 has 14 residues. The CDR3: CATSRDRGFTEAFF. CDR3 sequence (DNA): TGTGCCACCAGCAGAGACAGGGGATTTACTGAAGCTTTCTTT.

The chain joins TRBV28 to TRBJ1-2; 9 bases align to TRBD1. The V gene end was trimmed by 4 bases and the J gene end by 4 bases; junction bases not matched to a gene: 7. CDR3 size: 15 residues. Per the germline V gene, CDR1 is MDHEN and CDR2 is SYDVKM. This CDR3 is CASSSRRQGGYGYTF. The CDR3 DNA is TGTGCCAGCAGTTCCCGACGACAGGGGGGCTATGGCTACACCTTC.

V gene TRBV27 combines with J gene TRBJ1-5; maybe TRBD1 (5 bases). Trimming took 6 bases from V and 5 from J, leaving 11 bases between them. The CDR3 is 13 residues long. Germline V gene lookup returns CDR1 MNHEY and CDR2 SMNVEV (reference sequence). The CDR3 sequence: CASRGGRDQPQHF. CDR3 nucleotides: TGTGCCAGCAGGGGGGGGAGAGATCAGCCCCAGCATTTT.

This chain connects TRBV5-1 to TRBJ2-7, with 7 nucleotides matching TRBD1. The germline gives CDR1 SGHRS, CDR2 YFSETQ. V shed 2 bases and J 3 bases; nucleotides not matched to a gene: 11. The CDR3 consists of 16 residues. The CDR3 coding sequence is TGCGCCAGCAGCTTAGTCCGGGACAGATACGTCTACGAGCAGTACTTC. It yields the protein CASSLVRDRYVYEQYF.

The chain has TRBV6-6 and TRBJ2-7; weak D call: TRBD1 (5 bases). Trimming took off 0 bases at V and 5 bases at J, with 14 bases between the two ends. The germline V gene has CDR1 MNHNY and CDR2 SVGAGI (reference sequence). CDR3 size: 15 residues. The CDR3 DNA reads TGTGCCAGCAGTTACTCGCCGCAGGGTTACGACGAGCAGTACTTC. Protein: CASSYSPQGYDEQYF.

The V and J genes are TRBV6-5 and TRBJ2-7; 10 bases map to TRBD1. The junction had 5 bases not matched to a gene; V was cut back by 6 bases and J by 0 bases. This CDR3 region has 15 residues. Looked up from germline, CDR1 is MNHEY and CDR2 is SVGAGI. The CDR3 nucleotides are TGTGCCAGCAGAAAGGGACAGGGGAGCTCCTACGAGCAGTACTTC. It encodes CASRKGQGSSYEQYF.

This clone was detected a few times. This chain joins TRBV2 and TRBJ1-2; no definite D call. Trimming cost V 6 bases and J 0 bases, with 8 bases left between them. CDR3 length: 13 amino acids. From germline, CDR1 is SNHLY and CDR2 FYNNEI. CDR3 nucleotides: TGTGCCAGCAGACGTACTGCTAACTATGGCTACACCTTC. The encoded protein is CASRRTANYGYTF.

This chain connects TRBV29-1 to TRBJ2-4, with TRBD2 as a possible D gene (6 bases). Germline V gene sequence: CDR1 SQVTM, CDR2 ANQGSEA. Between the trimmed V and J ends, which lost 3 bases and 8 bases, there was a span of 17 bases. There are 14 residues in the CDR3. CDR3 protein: CSVEIAEMEYIQYF. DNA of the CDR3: TGCAGCGTTGAGATAGCGGAAATGGAGTACATTCAGTACTTC.

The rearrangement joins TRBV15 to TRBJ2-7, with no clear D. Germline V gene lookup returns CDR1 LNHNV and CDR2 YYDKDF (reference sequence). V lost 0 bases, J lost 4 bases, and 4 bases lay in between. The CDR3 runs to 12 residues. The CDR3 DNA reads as TGTGCCACCAGCAGAGATAAATACGAGCAGTACTTC. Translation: CATSRDKYEQYF.

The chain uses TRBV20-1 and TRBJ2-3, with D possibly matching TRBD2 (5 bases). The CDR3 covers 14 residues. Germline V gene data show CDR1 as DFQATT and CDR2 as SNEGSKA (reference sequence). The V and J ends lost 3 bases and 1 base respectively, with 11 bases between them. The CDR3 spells CSASPGLRTDTQYF. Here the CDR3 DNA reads TGCAGTGCTAGTCCAGGACTCCGCACAGATACGCAGTATTTT.

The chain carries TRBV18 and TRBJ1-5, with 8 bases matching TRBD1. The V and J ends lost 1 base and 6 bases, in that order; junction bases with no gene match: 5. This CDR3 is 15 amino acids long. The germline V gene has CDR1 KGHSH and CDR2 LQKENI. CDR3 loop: CASSPLGQGIQPQHF. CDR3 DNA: TGTGCCAGCTCACCACTAGGACAGGGAATTCAGCCCCAGCATTTT.

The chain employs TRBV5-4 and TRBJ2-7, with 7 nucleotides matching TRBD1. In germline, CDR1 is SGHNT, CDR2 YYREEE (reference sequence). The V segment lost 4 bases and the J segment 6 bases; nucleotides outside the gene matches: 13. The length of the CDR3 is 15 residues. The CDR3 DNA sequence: TGTGCCAGCAGCACTGGACAGGATTGGGGTTTCGAGCAGTACTTC. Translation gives CASSTGQDWGFEQYF.

The CDR3 DNA follows: TGTGCCAGCAGTTACTCCCCTCTAGCGGGGGTTTACACCGGGGAGCTGTTTTTT. It is translated as CASSYSPLAGVYTGELFF. This chain uses TRBV6-2 or TRBV6-3 with TRBJ2-2, with 10 nucleotides matching TRBD2. With 0 bases clipped from V and 3 bases from J, the junction kept 7 bases outside the gene matches. CDR3 length: 18 residues. Per germline, CDR1 MNHEY and CDR2 SVGEGT.

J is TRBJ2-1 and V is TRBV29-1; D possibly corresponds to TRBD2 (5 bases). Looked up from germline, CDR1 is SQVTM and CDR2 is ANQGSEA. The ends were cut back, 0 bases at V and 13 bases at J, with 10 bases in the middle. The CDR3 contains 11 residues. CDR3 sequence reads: CSVEDPREQFF. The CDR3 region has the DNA TGCAGCGTTGAAGATCCCCGGGAACAGTTCTTC.

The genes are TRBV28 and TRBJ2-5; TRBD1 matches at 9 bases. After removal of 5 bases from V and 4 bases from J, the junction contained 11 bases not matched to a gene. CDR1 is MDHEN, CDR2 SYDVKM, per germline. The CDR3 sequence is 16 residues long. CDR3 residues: CASSTTGTGSRETQYF. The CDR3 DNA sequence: TGTGCCAGCAGTACCACCGGGACAGGGAGTAGAGAGACCCAGTACTTC.

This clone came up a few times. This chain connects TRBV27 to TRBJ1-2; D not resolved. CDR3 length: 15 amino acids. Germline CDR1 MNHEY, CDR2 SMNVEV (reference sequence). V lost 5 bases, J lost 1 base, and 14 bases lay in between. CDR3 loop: CASSLWGGVNYGYTF. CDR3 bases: TGTGCCAGCAGTCTTTGGGGAGGTGTTAACTATGGCTACACCTTC.

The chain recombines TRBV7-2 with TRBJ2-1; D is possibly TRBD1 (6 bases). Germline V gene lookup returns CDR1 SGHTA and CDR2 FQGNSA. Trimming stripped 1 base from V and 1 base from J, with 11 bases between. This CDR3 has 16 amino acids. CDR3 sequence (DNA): TGTGCCAGCAGCTTAGACAGGGTGGGGTCCTACAATGAGCAGTTCTTC. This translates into CASSLDRVGSYNEQFF.

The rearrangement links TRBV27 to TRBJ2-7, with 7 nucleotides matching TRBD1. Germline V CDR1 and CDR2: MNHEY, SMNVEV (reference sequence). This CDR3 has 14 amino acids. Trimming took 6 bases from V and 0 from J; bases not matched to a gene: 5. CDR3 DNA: TGTGCCAGCAGGAACAGGGGTCGCTCCTACGAGCAGTACTTC. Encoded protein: CASRNRGRSYEQYF.

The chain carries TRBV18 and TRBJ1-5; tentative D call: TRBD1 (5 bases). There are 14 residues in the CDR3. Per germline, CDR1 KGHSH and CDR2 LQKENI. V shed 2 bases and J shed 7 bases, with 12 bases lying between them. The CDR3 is CASSPGAFGQPQHF. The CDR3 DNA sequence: TGTGCCAGCTCACCAGGGGCGTTTGGGCAGCCCCAGCATTTT.